These 24 T cell receptor beta chains share one sample of origin, sequenced in a study of T cells in Graves' hyperthyroidism and ophthalmopathy. The TCR beta CDR3 regions underwent amplification using RNA transcripts as the source. HTBI primers were the set used in a first-round RT-PCR of the TCR CDR3. One entry per CDR3 protein, called by TCRdb with MiXCR from the multiplex PCR reads. Altogether nearly 600,000 distinct CDR3 sequences are present, about 14% being singletons, with the ten largest covering 5.8%. Sequencing was carried out using blood. The receptors originated from a woman in her thirties with Graves' hyperthyroidism that later progressed to Graves' ophthalmopathy.

This clonotype has at least ten counts. The chain recombines TRBV28 with TRBJ1-5; the match to TRBD1 covers 8 bases. Unmatched junction bases numbered 10, after V lost 5 bases and J lost 7 bases. There are 15 residues in the CDR3. From germline, CDR1 is MDHEN and CDR2 SYDVKM. The CDR3 DNA reads TGTGCCAGCAGTCCAGGGGGCGTTTTATGGCAGCCCCAGCATTTT. This encodes CASSPGGVLWQPQHF.

This clonotype has ten or more counts. The V and J genes are TRBV27 and TRBJ2-6; 11 bases are shared with TRBD2. Per the germline V gene, CDR1 is MNHEY and CDR2 is SMNVEV (reference sequence). The CDR3 has 17 amino acids. With 6 bases clipped from V and 0 bases from J, the junction kept 4 bases outside the gene matches. This chain's CDR3 is CASSTGTSGSGANVLTF. The CDR3, as DNA: TGTGCCAGCAGCACCGGGACTAGCGGCTCTGGGGCCAACGTCCTGACTTTC.

This clonotype has ten or more counts. The V gene is TRBV3-1, the J gene TRBJ1-2; no clear D. This CDR3 contains 15 residues. V was shortened by 0 bases and J by 8 bases, with 16 bases between the two germline ends. Looked up from germline, CDR1 is LGHDT and CDR2 is YNNKEL (reference sequence). The CDR3 sequence is CASSQDPRQTSGYTF. As DNA, the CDR3 is TGTGCCAGCAGCCAAGATCCGCGGCAGACGAGCGGCTACACCTTC.

The V and J genes are TRBV30 and TRBJ1-2; D is uncertain. The CDR3 is 14 amino acids. The ends were cut back, 8 bases at V and 4 bases at J, with 20 bases in the middle. Looked up from germline, CDR1 is GTSNPN and CDR2 is SVGIG (reference sequence). The CDR3 spells CAAQGLGRAYGYTF. In DNA form, the CDR3 reads TGTGCCGCCCAAGGGCTGGGTAGAGCCTATGGCTACACCTTC.

This clonotype has more than one count but fewer than ten. The chain couples TRBV6-4 to TRBJ2-1; TRBD2 agrees at 10 bases. CDR3 length equals 13 residues. CDR1 is MRHNA, CDR2 SNTAGT, per germline. V dropped 4 bases and J dropped 10; count of bases not matched to a gene: 4. The CDR3 region is CASSGLAGPEQFF. The CDR3, as DNA: TGTGCCAGCAGTGGACTAGCGGGTCCCGAGCAGTTCTTC.

This chain links TRBV6-9 with TRBJ1-2, with 7 bases identical to TRBD1. This CDR3 has 15 amino acids. V shed 3 bases, J shed 0 bases, and the junction held 4 bases outside the gene matches. Germline CDR1 and CDR2: MNHGY and SVAAGI. CDR3 bases: TGTGCCAGCAGTTACTTAGGGGGCTCTAACTATGGCTACACCTTC. Translated, it gives CASSYLGGSNYGYTF.

This clonotype was observed at least ten times. The rearrangement joins TRBV24-1 to TRBJ2-7; D gene unclear. There are 13 residues in the CDR3. In germline, CDR1 is KGHDR, CDR2 SFDVKD. V was pared by 10 bases and J by 3 bases, with 15 bases between. The CDR3 nucleotides read TGTGCCACAGAGGACGGATGGAGCTACGAGCAGTACTTC. Residues: CATEDGWSYEQYF.

The gene calls are TRBV20-1 and TRBJ2-5; D is ambiguous. The CDR3 contains 14 residues. Trimming pared 1 base from V and 9 bases from J, leaving 18 bases between. Per the germline V gene, CDR1 is DFQATT and CDR2 is SNEGSKA (reference sequence). DNA for the CDR3: TGCAGTGCTAGAGGGCGGATGGCAGCTTGGTCCCAGTACTTC. It codes for CSARGRMAAWSQYF.

The V gene is TRBV5-1, the J gene TRBJ1-1; D is unresolved. The CDR3 has 15 residues. Germline CDR1 SGHRS, CDR2 YFSETQ. The V gene lost 1 base and the J gene lost 4 bases, with 14 bases spanning the gap. The CDR3 DNA reads TGCGCCAGCAGCTTGACGGAATTAAAGATCACTGAAGCTTTCTTT. Translation: CASSLTELKITEAFF.

This clonotype was seen ten or more times. V gene TRBV19 combines with J gene TRBJ1-5, with no clear D. CDR1 LNHDA and CDR2 SQIVND come from the germline V gene (reference sequence). This CDR3 comprises 16 residues. V was shortened by 6 bases and J by 0 bases, with 15 bases between the two germline ends. In DNA form, the CDR3 reads TGTGCCAGTAGGGCGAAACAGACTTATAGCAATCAGCCCCAGCATTTT. Translated: CASRAKQTYSNQPQHF.

The chain is built from TRBV28 and TRBJ2-6, with D tentatively TRBD1 (6 bases). V lost 2 bases and J 2 bases, leaving 13 bases between the germline ends. The CDR3 has 17 residues. Germline lookup yields CDR1 MDHEN and CDR2 SYDVKM. The CDR3 loop reads CASSLNRASAGANVLTF. CDR3 nucleotides: TGTGCCAGCAGTTTAAACAGGGCGTCTGCTGGGGCCAACGTCCTGACTTTC.

The rearrangement uses TRBV18 and TRBJ1-3; 7 bases are a match to TRBD1. The CDR3 has 17 residues. In germline, CDR1 is KGHSH, CDR2 LQKENI. The V gene end was trimmed by 3 bases and the J gene end by 4 bases; junction bases not matched to a gene: 12. The chain's CDR3 is CASSPGFAGGAGNTIYF. CDR3 DNA: TGTGCCAGCTCACCTGGCTTTGCAGGGGGTGCAGGAAACACCATATATTTT.

This clonotype was detected a few times. The V gene is TRBV28, the J gene TRBJ2-2, with TRBD1 matching over 8 bases. Looked up from germline, CDR1 is MDHEN and CDR2 is SYDVKM. With 8 bases clipped from V and 4 bases from J, the junction kept 6 bases outside the gene matches. This CDR3 is built from 14 residues. DNA for the CDR3: TGTGCCAGCCACAGGGGGAGTAGCACCGGGGAGCTGTTTTTT. It encodes CASHRGSSTGELFF.

The chain links TRBV3-1 to TRBJ1-5; the match to TRBD1 covers 7 bases. J gave up 2 bases and V 6 bases, and 4 bases lay outside the gene matches. This CDR3 comprises 14 residues. The germline gives CDR1 LGHDT, CDR2 YNNKEL (reference sequence). CDR3 coding DNA: TGTGCCAGCAGTCGTGGGACAGGCAATCAGCCCCAGCATTTT. Translating gives CASSRGTGNQPQHF.

This clonotype came up many times. The chain is built from TRBV12-3 or TRBV12-4 and TRBJ2-3; the D is unclear. Trimming stripped 6 bases from V and 14 bases from J, with 12 bases between. The CDR3 is made up of 10 amino acids. The CDR3 here is CASSRPGRYF. Written as DNA, the CDR3 is TGTGCCAGCAGCCGGCCCGGTCGGTATTTT.

This clonotype was counted only a few times. The chain has TRBV30 and TRBJ2-2, with 7 nucleotides matching TRBD2. The CDR3 has 14 amino acids. Germline V gene data show CDR1 as GTSNPN and CDR2 as SVGIG (reference sequence). The junction had 5 bases not matched to a gene; V was cut back by 3 bases and J by 4 bases. CDR3 in DNA: TGTGCCTGGAGAATAGCGGGCCCCACCGGGGAGCTGTTTTTT. It encodes CAWRIAGPTGELFF.

The chain combines TRBV20-1 with TRBJ2-7; the D gene is possibly TRBD1 (5 bases). Trimming stripped 0 bases from V and 2 bases from J, with 8 bases between. The CDR3 length is 13 residues. Germline CDR1 is DFQATT and CDR2 is SNEGSKA (reference sequence). CDR3 sequence (DNA): TGCAGTGCTAGAGAAGGGGAACCCTACGAGCAGTACTTC. Translated, it gives CSAREGEPYEQYF.

This clonotype was seen many times. This chain links TRBV11-2 with TRBJ2-1, with D tentatively TRBD2 (6 bases). The CDR3 is 16 residues long. Germline CDR1 reads SGHAT; CDR2 reads FQNNGV. Trimming pared 4 bases from V and 5 bases from J, leaving 18 bases between. The CDR3 is CASSSYRRGGNNEQFF. The CDR3 bases are TGTGCCAGCAGCTCCTACAGGAGGGGCGGAAACAATGAGCAGTTCTTC. Together with reference TRBV11-2 and TRBJ2-1, the CDR3 gives the full variable domain: EAGVAQSPRYKIIEKRQSVAFWCNPISGHATLYWYQQILGQGPKLLIQFQNNGVVDDSQLPKDRFSAERLKGVDSTLKIQPAKLEDSAVYLCASSSYRRGGNNEQFFGPGTRLTVL.

This clonotype came up a few times. This chain uses TRBV20-1 with TRBJ2-3; 9 nucleotides agree with TRBD1. The CDR3 length is 14 residues. V lost 6 bases and J lost 3; bases outside the gene matches: 7. Germline V gene sequence: CDR1 DFQATT, CDR2 SNEGSKA (reference sequence). The CDR3 DNA is TGCAGTGCCTTGACAGGGGGGAGGACAGATACGCAGTATTTT. Protein product: CSALTGGRTDTQYF.

This clonotype occurred many times. The V and J genes are TRBV6-1 and TRBJ2-7; the match to TRBD2 covers 8 bases. The CDR3 runs to 14 residues. Germline V gives CDR1 MNHNS, CDR2 SASEGT. V lost 6 bases, J lost 0 bases, and 4 bases stayed unmatched. This CDR3 reads CASRLAGPSYEQYF. CDR3 bases: TGTGCCAGCAGATTAGCGGGACCCTCCTACGAGCAGTACTTC.

This clonotype was seen many times. The V and J genes are TRBV6-2 or TRBV6-3 and TRBJ2-2, with 10 bases fitting TRBD1. With 10 bases clipped from V and 5 bases from J, the junction kept 7 bases outside the gene matches. The CDR3 spans 14 residues. Germline V lookup: CDR1 MNHEY, CDR2 SVGEGT. CDR3 in DNA: TGTGCCATCAAGACAGGGGGCGAGACCGGGGAGCTGTTTTTT. The encoded protein is CAIKTGGETGELFF.

The J gene is TRBJ2-4, the V gene TRBV25-1, with D possibly being TRBD1 (5 bases). V was clipped by 3 bases and J by 6 bases, with 12 bases between them. CDR1 is MGHDK and CDR2 is SYGVNS in the germline V gene. There are 14 residues in the CDR3. CDR3 sequence (DNA): TGTGCCAGCAGTGAGTATGACAGTACAAACATTCAGTACTTC. This codes for CASSEYDSTNIQYF. Variable domain in full (rest from reference TRBV25-1 and TRBJ2-4): EADIYQTPRYLVIGTGKKITLECSQTMGHDKMYWYQQDPGMELHLIHYSYGVNSTEKGDLSSESTVSRIRTEHFPLTLESARPSHTSQYLCASSEYDSTNIQYFGAGTRLSVL.

The chain carries TRBV29-1 and TRBJ2-7; D perhaps matches TRBD1 (6 bases). The V gene's germline CDR1 is SQVTM and CDR2 ANQGSEA. Trimming pared 4 bases from V and 0 bases from J, leaving 16 bases between. The CDR3 is 15 residues long. The CDR3 coding sequence is TGCAGCGTTGTGCCGGGCACAGGGAGCTCCTACGAGCAGTACTTC. Its protein is CSVVPGTGSSYEQYF.

The chain is built from TRBV4-2 and TRBJ1-1; D is uncertain. Germline loops: CDR1 LGHNA, CDR2 YNFKEQ. Trimming shortened V by 3 bases and J by 0 bases, and 11 bases separated the two germline ends. The CDR3 is 15 residues long. In DNA, the CDR3 is TGTGCCAGCAGCCACGGCAGTCACATGAACACTGAAGCTTTCTTT. Encoded protein: CASSHGSHMNTEAFF.